This is a list of T cell receptor beta chains from one sample in a study of T cell responses to AZD1222 COVID-19 vaccine. Measured with immunoSEQ multiplex PCR; TCRdb has only the in-frame clones, and not every one. The data hold more than 35,000 clones, with 75% to 85% observed a single time. The specimen was peripheral blood, collected on day 0 of AZD1222 vaccination. The receptors stem from an adult in good health. Each CDR3 is given with its conserved first and last residue. The order of the fields is J gene, clone size, V gene, D gene, CDR3 DNA, CDR3 protein. D genes are given only for firm matches. Expanded clones are given a class, and other clones once, few, many or no size at all.

j_call: TRBJ2-1
clone_size: NA
v_call: TRBV24-1
d_call: NA
cdr3_nt: TGTGCCACCAGTGATTCGAGGGGGGGGGACAATGAGCAGTTCTTC
cdr3_aa: CATSDSRGGDNEQFF

j_call: TRBJ2-2
clone_size: NA
v_call: TRBV4-1
d_call: NA
cdr3_nt: TGCGCCAGCAGCCCGGGACCGCAGGGGACCGGGGAGCTGTTTTTT
cdr3_aa: CASSPGPQGTGELFF

j_call: TRBJ2-7
clone_size: NA
v_call: TRBV30
d_call: NA
cdr3_nt: TGTGCCTGGAGGGATATCTACGAGCAGTACTTC
cdr3_aa: CAWRDIYEQYF

j_call: TRBJ2-1
clone_size: NA
v_call: TRBV7-9
d_call: NA
cdr3_nt: TGTGCCAGCAGACAAGAGGGCGATGAGCAGTTCTTC
cdr3_aa: CASRQEGDEQFF

j_call: TRBJ1-2
clone_size: NA
v_call: TRBV7-2
d_call: NA
cdr3_nt: TGTGCCAGCAGCCCCCGCGGCCCTAACTATGGCTACACCTTC
cdr3_aa: CASSPRGPNYGYTF

j_call: TRBJ1-5
clone_size: NA
v_call: TRBV7-7
d_call: NA
cdr3_nt: TGTGCTATTATTAGGGGAGGGAGAAGCAATCAGCCCCAGCATTTT
cdr3_aa: CAIIRGGRSNQPQHF

j_call: TRBJ1-1
clone_size: NA
v_call: TRBV28
d_call: NA
cdr3_nt: TGTGCCAGCAGTTCGGACGGGAGTGAAGCTTTCTTT
cdr3_aa: CASSSDGSEAFF

j_call: TRBJ1-5
clone_size: NA
v_call: TRBV7-2
d_call: TRBD1
cdr3_nt: TGTGCCAGCAGCCTTGGCAGGGGGAATGGGGGCAATCAGCCCCAGCATTTT
cdr3_aa: CASSLGRGNGGNQPQHF

j_call: TRBJ2-5
clone_size: NA
v_call: TRBV7-2
d_call: TRBD1
cdr3_nt: TGTGCCAGCACAAGGAGGACAGGGGGTGAGACCCAGTACTTC
cdr3_aa: CASTRRTGGETQYF

j_call: TRBJ2-2
clone_size: NA
v_call: TRBV19
d_call: NA
cdr3_nt: TGTGCCAGCACGGCCGAGAGGAGGGGCAGGGGGACCGGGGAGCTGTTTTTT
cdr3_aa: CASTAERRGRGTGELFF

j_call: TRBJ1-4
clone_size: once
v_call: TRBV28
d_call: NA
cdr3_nt: TGTGCCAGCAGTTTGCCAATCGTCAGGGTGGCTAATGAAAAACTGTTTTTT
cdr3_aa: CASSLPIVRVANEKLFF

j_call: TRBJ2-7
clone_size: NA
v_call: TRBV29-1
d_call: NA
cdr3_nt: TGCAGCGGGTTGTTTCCAACGGAGCAGTACTTC
cdr3_aa: CSGLFPTEQYF

j_call: TRBJ2-1
clone_size: NA
v_call: TRBV19
d_call: TRBD2
cdr3_nt: TGTGCCAGTAGTATAAGTCTAGCGGTGTACAATGAGCAGTTCTTC
cdr3_aa: CASSISLAVYNEQFF

j_call: TRBJ1-2
clone_size: NA
v_call: TRBV14
d_call: NA
cdr3_nt: TGTGCCAGCAGCCCCGCCGGGGGAAACTATGGCTACACCTTC
cdr3_aa: CASSPAGGNYGYTF

j_call: TRBJ2-7
clone_size: NA
v_call: TRBV5-1
d_call: NA
cdr3_nt: TGCGCCAGCAGCACCTCCGAGAGTTACGAGCAGTACTTC
cdr3_aa: CASSTSESYEQYF

j_call: TRBJ2-7
clone_size: NA
v_call: TRBV7-2
d_call: NA
cdr3_nt: TGTGCCAGCAGCTTACAAGTACCACCCTACGAGCAGTACTTC
cdr3_aa: CASSLQVPPYEQYF

j_call: TRBJ1-2
clone_size: NA
v_call: TRBV25-1
d_call: NA
cdr3_nt: TGTGCCAGCAGTGTGGGGACCACGGTGGGCTACACCTTC
cdr3_aa: CASSVGTTVGYTF

j_call: TRBJ1-1
clone_size: NA
v_call: TRBV15
d_call: TRBD1
cdr3_nt: TGTGCCACCAGCACCATCTACAGGGGGAACCCTGAAGCTTTCTTT
cdr3_aa: CATSTIYRGNPEAFF

j_call: TRBJ2-3
clone_size: NA
v_call: TRBV27
d_call: TRBD2
cdr3_nt: TGTGCCAGCAGTTTGGCCGCGGGAGCTGATACGCAGTATTTT
cdr3_aa: CASSLAAGADTQYF

j_call: TRBJ1-2
clone_size: NA
v_call: TRBV3-1/TRBV3-2
d_call: NA
cdr3_nt: TGTGCCAGCAGCCACCGGGACCAAGGGTTGGGCTACACCTTC
cdr3_aa: CASSHRDQGLGYTF

j_call: TRBJ2-1
clone_size: NA
v_call: TRBV18
d_call: NA
cdr3_nt: TGTGCCAGCTCACCCGATCTACACCATGAGCAGTTCTTC
cdr3_aa: CASSPDLHHEQFF

j_call: TRBJ2-7
clone_size: NA
v_call: TRBV10-3
d_call: TRBD2
cdr3_nt: TGTGCCATCAGTGGAGGGACTACCTCCTACGAGCAGTACTTC
cdr3_aa: CAISGGTTSYEQYF

j_call: TRBJ2-5
clone_size: NA
v_call: TRBV19
d_call: TRBD1
cdr3_nt: TGTGCCAGTACCCGGGACAGGGGAATCGGGGAGACCCAGTACTTC
cdr3_aa: CASTRDRGIGETQYF

j_call: TRBJ1-1
clone_size: NA
v_call: TRBV11-2
d_call: NA
cdr3_nt: TGTGCCAGCAGCTTAGGGGCCCCGGGGACTGAAGCTTTCTTT
cdr3_aa: CASSLGAPGTEAFF

j_call: TRBJ1-2
clone_size: once
v_call: TRBV2
d_call: NA
cdr3_nt: TGTGCCAGCAGGGCCGGGGGTCCCGGCTACACCTTC
cdr3_aa: CASRAGGPGYTF

j_call: TRBJ2-4
clone_size: once
v_call: TRBV3-1/TRBV3-2
d_call: NA
cdr3_nt: TGTGCCAGCAGCCAAGATTGGGCAGGCGAAAACATTCAGTACTTC
cdr3_aa: CASSQDWAGENIQYF

j_call: TRBJ2-5
clone_size: NA
v_call: TRBV12-3/TRBV12-4
d_call: NA
cdr3_nt: TGTGCCAGCAGTACTCGCGGGGAGACCCAGTACTTC
cdr3_aa: CASSTRGETQYF

j_call: TRBJ2-7
clone_size: NA
v_call: TRBV30
d_call: TRBD2
cdr3_nt: TGTGCCTGGAGTGCCAGCGGGAGGGCCCACGAGCAGTACTTC
cdr3_aa: CAWSASGRAHEQYF

j_call: TRBJ1-6
clone_size: NA
v_call: TRBV5-1
d_call: NA
cdr3_nt: TGCGCCAGCAGCTTGGCGTCAGGGGTTAATTCACCCCTCCACTTT
cdr3_aa: CASSLASGVNSPLHF

j_call: TRBJ1-1
clone_size: NA
v_call: TRBV24-1
d_call: NA
cdr3_nt: TGTGCCACCAGTGATTACGACGGCACTGAAGCTTTCTTT
cdr3_aa: CATSDYDGTEAFF

j_call: TRBJ1-2
clone_size: NA
v_call: TRBV2
d_call: NA
cdr3_nt: TGTGCCAGCAGTGAAAACGGGGAACTCTATGGCTACACCTTC
cdr3_aa: CASSENGELYGYTF

j_call: TRBJ2-1
clone_size: NA
v_call: TRBV5-1
d_call: NA
cdr3_nt: TGCGCCAGCAGCTATGGACACGGCTCCTACAATGAGCAGTTCTTC
cdr3_aa: CASSYGHGSYNEQFF

j_call: TRBJ1-5
clone_size: NA
v_call: TRBV5-1
d_call: TRBD1
cdr3_nt: TGCGCCAGCAGCCCAGGGACAGGGTTACAGCCCCAGCATTTT
cdr3_aa: CASSPGTGLQPQHF